This entry lists 21 T cell receptor beta chains sequenced from one sample in a study of shared clonotypes between healthy human individuals. The repertoire was sequenced with immunoSEQ multiplex PCR; TCRdb's copy has only in-frame clones and lacks some. Of some 2 million clones listed, about 95% are singletons. Terminally differentiated effector memory CD45RA+ cells were excluded from the naive CD8 cells, which were CD45RO-negative and positively selected for CCR7. The sample was naive CD8+ T cells sorted from blood. These receptors came from a man younger than 35 in good health.

This sequence joins TRBV11-2 and TRBJ1-1; D may be TRBD1 (6 bases). The CDR3 is 13 residues long. V was cut by 4 bases and J by 8 bases, with 14 bases left in between. Germline CDR1 reads SGHAT; CDR2 reads FQNNGV. DNA for the CDR3: TGTGCCAGCAGCTCTATCCCAGGGGTAGAAGCTTTCTTT. Translating gives CASSSIPGVEAFF.

This rearrangement joins TRBV7-9 to TRBJ2-7; 8 nucleotides line up with TRBD2. This CDR3 has 12 amino acids. The V gene end was trimmed by 3 bases and the J gene end by 7 bases; junction bases not matched to a gene: 2. Germline lookup yields CDR1 SEHNR and CDR2 FQNEAQ (reference sequence). The DNA for the CDR3 is TGTGCCAGCAGCTTTGAGCGGGAGGAGCAGTACTTC. Translated: CASSFEREEQYF.

The V call is TRBV10-2, the J call TRBJ2-1, with a possible D match to TRBD2 (6 bases). Germline V gene data show CDR1 as WSHSY and CDR2 as SAAADI. The ends were cut back, 5 bases at V and 0 bases at J, with 17 bases in the middle. The CDR3 is made up of 17 amino acids. The CDR3: CASSWVSGSFSYNEQFF. CDR3 sequence (DNA): TGCGCCAGCAGTTGGGTCAGCGGGTCGTTCTCCTACAATGAGCAGTTCTTC.

V is TRBV4-1 and J is TRBJ2-1; D unclear. The V end was cut by 0 bases, the J end by 8 bases, with 11 bases between. CDR1 MGHRA and CDR2 YSYEKL come from the germline V gene. The CDR3 has 14 amino acids. CDR3 bases: TGCGCCAGCAGCCAAGAGCCTCGAGGCGATGAGCAGTTCTTC. Its protein is CASSQEPRGDEQFF.

The chain is built from TRBV14 and TRBJ2-7; TRBD2 is a possible D gene (6 bases). Germline loops: CDR1 SGHDN, CDR2 FVKESK. This CDR3 contains 13 residues. V lost 4 bases to trimming and J lost 2 bases, with 9 bases between them. CDR3 residues: CASSPWGAYEQYF. The CDR3 DNA follows: TGTGCCAGCAGCCCCTGGGGGGCCTACGAGCAGTACTTC.

The chain is built from TRBV29-1 and TRBJ2-7, with 9 nucleotides matching TRBD2. V lost 4 bases, J lost 3 bases, and 7 bases stayed unmatched. CDR1 is SQVTM, CDR2 ANQGSEA, per germline. This CDR3 spans 14 amino acids. The DNA for the CDR3 is TGCAGCGTTGTGCCTAGCGGGGACTTCTACGAGCAGTACTTC. This encodes CSVVPSGDFYEQYF.

This rearrangement joins TRBV5-4 to TRBJ2-1, with 7 bases identical to TRBD1. Trimming at V came to 0 bases and at J to 14 bases, leaving 2 bases not matched to a gene. Germline V lookup: CDR1 SGHNT, CDR2 YYREEE (reference sequence). The CDR3 is made up of 11 amino acids. In DNA, the CDR3 is TGTGCCAGCAGCTTGGGAGGGGGCGAGTTCTTC. It specifies CASSLGGGEFF.

The chain is built from TRBV6-5 and TRBJ2-5; possible D gene TRBD2, 5 bases. The germline V gene has CDR1 MNHEY and CDR2 SVGAGI. Trimming shortened V by 5 bases and J by 10 bases, and 11 bases separated the two germline ends. This CDR3 has 11 residues. In DNA form, the CDR3 reads TGTGCCAGCAGTGGGGAAGGAGGCCAGTACTTC. Amino acids: CASSGEGGQYF.

The chain is built from TRBV2 and TRBJ1-2; TRBD1 matches 8 bases. The CDR3 spans 15 residues. Germline V gene data show CDR1 as SNHLY and CDR2 as FYNNEI. The V and J ends lost 3 bases and 2 bases, in that order; junction bases with no gene match: 5. For the CDR3, the DNA is TGTGCCAGCAGTGACTGGCAGGGGGCAAACTATGGCTACACCTTC. The encoded protein is CASSDWQGANYGYTF.

Details on this clone: This sample includes further DNA sequences coding for the same CDR3. The chain recombines TRBV27 with TRBJ1-5; unclear D gene. Germline V CDR1 and CDR2: MNHEY, SMNVEV (reference sequence). V was pared by 3 bases and J by 3 bases, with 9 bases between. CDR3 length: 14 residues. CDR3 sequence (DNA): TGTGCCAGCAGTTTCGCAGGATCCAATCAGCCCCAGCATTTT. This encodes CASSFAGSNQPQHF.

On this clone itself: Distinct nucleotide sequences in the sample also encode this CDR3. The chain combines TRBV4-3 with TRBJ2-5; D possibly corresponds to TRBD2 (5 bases). The CDR3 sequence is 15 residues long. Trimming cost V 0 bases and J 5 bases, with 13 bases left between them. From germline, CDR1 is LGHNA and CDR2 YSLEER. The CDR3 reads CASSQDLGEGETQYF. CDR3 sequence (DNA): TGCGCCAGCAGCCAAGATCTGGGAGAAGGGGAGACCCAGTACTTC.

The chain links TRBV6-1 to TRBJ1-5; 10 nucleotides align to TRBD1. CDR1 and CDR2 (germline): MNHNS, SASEGT. The CDR3 contains 15 residues. With V trimmed by 4 bases and J by 6 bases, 6 bases remained unmatched. The CDR3 is CASSADRGIGQPQHF. CDR3 nucleotide sequence: TGTGCCAGCAGTGCGGACAGGGGGATCGGTCAGCCCCAGCATTTT.

The chain joins TRBV27 to TRBJ2-5; D not resolved. This CDR3 is 14 amino acids long. Trimming left V 3 bases short and J 5 bases short, with 13 bases between. CDR1 is MNHEY and CDR2 is SMNVEV in the germline V gene (reference sequence). The CDR3 reads CASSFTDLDETQYF. As DNA, the CDR3 is TGTGCCAGCAGTTTTACGGATTTGGACGAGACCCAGTACTTC.

V is TRBV5-8 and J is TRBJ2-1; TRBD2 matches 10 bases. CDR1 and CDR2 from the germline V gene are SGHTS and YDEGEE. The CDR3 consists of 15 residues. V was clipped by 0 bases and J by 4 bases; unmatched bases: 1. The CDR3 DNA follows: TGTGCCAGCAGCTTGGGGACTAGCGGATACAATGAGCAGTTCTTC. It encodes CASSLGTSGYNEQFF.

The J gene is TRBJ2-3, the V gene TRBV9; 9 bases match TRBD2. Per germline, CDR1 SGDLS and CDR2 YYNGEE. V dropped 0 bases and J dropped 2; count of bases not matched to a gene: 4. The CDR3 spans 16 residues. The CDR3 DNA reads TGTGCCAGCAGCGTAGGGGCTAGCGGGGTCACAGATACGCAGTATTTT. Translated, it gives CASSVGASGVTDTQYF.

This chain uses TRBV27 with TRBJ1-5, with 9 bases fitting TRBD1. The CDR3 contains 15 residues. V was pared by 5 bases and J by 3 bases, with 5 bases of the junction left unmatched. CDR1 and CDR2 from the germline V gene are MNHEY and SMNVEV (reference sequence). CDR3 in DNA: TGTGCCAGCAGTAGCGGGACAGGGTACAATCAGCCCCAGCATTTT. It yields the protein CASSSGTGYNQPQHF.

Here the CDR3 DNA reads TGTGCCTGGAGGGATCCGGGACTAGCGGAGCTCACAGATACGCAGTATTTT. Amino acids: CAWRDPGLAELTDTQYF. V and J are TRBV30 and TRBJ2-3; 11 nucleotides agree with TRBD2. Losses at the gene ends were 3 bases for V and 2 bases for J; bases not matched to a gene: 10. The CDR3 loop spans 17 amino acids. Germline-derived CDR1 and CDR2 are GTSNPN and SVGIG (reference sequence).

The DNA of the CDR3 is TGTGCCAGCAGCAGGGGACGGCGACCTAATTCACCCCTCCACTTT. It translates to CASSRGRRPNSPLHF. The rearrangement links TRBV21-1 to TRBJ1-6. TRBV21-1 represents a pseudogene. The CDR3 length is 15 residues.

The chain is built from TRBV7-9 and TRBJ2-2; 12 bases are shared with TRBD2. CDR3 length: 17 amino acids. Trimming took 8 bases from V and 6 from J; bases not matched to a gene: 13. From germline, CDR1 is SEHNR and CDR2 FQNEAQ (reference sequence). In DNA, the CDR3 is TGTGCCAGCGGAGACGTACCGGGACTAGCGGGCTCCGGGGAGCTGTTTTTT. Its translation is CASGDVPGLAGSGELFF.

In its sample, this clone was seen a few times. The gene calls are TRBV7-9 and TRBJ1-6; possible D gene TRBD1, 6 bases. The V gene's germline CDR1 is SEHNR and CDR2 FQNEAQ (reference sequence). The CDR3 spans 16 residues. The V end was cut by 5 bases, the J end by 5 bases, with 16 bases between. CDR3 in amino acids: CASSGGTGFNNSPLHF. The CDR3 nucleotides are TGTGCCAGCAGCGGCGGAACAGGGTTCAATAATTCACCCCTCCACTTT.

The chain employs TRBV14 and TRBJ2-1, with 8 bases matching TRBD1. V trimming: 2 bases; J trimming: 4 bases; junction bases outside the gene matches: 16. In germline, CDR1 is SGHDN, CDR2 FVKESK. The CDR3 spans 19 residues. CDR3 nucleotides: TGTGCCAGCAGCCAACCAGGGACAGGTCTTCCTTTTAGGTACAATGAGCAGTTCTTC. It codes for CASSQPGTGLPFRYNEQFF.